This T cell receptor beta chain is drawn from a study of cytomegalovirus exposure and HLA in healthy donors. PCR was performed using 60 Vbeta and 13 Jbeta primers. Assay used: immunoSEQ multiplex PCR; TCRdb lists only in-frame clones, some missing. Found here are roughly 67,000 clones, approximately 71% of them singletons; the top ten hold about 8%. Study-wide points: In a later analysis, TCR beta V- and J-gene trimming was associated with a missense DCLRE1C variant. The authors enumerated 180 or so TCR beta chains as linked to cytomegalovirus. Later analysis placed DRB1 highest and HLA-C lowest in TCR association rates, which differed by HLA locus. Earlier analysis found most TCR beta V segments productive about 90% or about 30% of the time.

Of note for this clone: Antigen: not known.

Sequencing was carried out using PBMCs. This clonotype was sampled from a man aged 55 to 70 in good health and CMV-seropositive.

The CDR3 DNA sequence: TGTGCCAGCAGCTTAATGGGGGGCAATGAGCAGTTCTTC. Protein product: CASSLMGGNEQFF. The chain is built from TRBV11-3 and TRBJ2-1; a weak D match, TRBD2 (6 bases). Trimming took off 2 bases at V and 6 bases at J, with 8 bases between the two ends. From germline, CDR1 is SGHNT and CDR2 YENEEA. This CDR3 contains 13 residues.